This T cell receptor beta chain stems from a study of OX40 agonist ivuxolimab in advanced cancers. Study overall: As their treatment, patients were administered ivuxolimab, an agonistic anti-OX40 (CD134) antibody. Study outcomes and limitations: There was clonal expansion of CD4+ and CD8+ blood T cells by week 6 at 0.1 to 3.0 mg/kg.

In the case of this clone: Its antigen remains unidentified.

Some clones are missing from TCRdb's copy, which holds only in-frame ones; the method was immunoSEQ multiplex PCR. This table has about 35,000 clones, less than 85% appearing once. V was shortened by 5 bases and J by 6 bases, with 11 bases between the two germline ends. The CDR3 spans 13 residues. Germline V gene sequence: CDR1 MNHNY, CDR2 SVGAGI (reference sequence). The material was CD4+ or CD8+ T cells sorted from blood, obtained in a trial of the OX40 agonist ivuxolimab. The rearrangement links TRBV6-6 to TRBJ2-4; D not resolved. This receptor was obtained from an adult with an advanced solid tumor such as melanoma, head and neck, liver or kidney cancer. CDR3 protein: CASSTGRVNIQYF. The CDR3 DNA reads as TGTGCCAGCAGTACCGGACGGGTAAACATTCAGTACTTC.